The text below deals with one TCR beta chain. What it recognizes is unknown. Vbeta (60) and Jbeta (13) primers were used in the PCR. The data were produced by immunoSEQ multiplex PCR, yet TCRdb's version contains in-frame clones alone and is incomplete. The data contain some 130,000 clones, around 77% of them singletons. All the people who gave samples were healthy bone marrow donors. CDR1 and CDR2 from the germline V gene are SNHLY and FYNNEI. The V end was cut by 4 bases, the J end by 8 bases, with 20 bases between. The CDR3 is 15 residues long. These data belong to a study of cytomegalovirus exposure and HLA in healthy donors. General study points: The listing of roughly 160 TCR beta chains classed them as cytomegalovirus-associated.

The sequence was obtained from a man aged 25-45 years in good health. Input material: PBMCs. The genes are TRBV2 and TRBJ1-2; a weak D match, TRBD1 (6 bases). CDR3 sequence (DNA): TGTGCCAGCAGTGTGGACAGAACTCTCTCTGTCGGCTACACCTTC. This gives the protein CASSVDRTLSVGYTF.